The next 11 T cell receptor beta chains were all read from a single sample in a study of T cells in Graves' hyperthyroidism and ophthalmopathy. The investigators amplified TCR beta CDR3 regions from RNA transcripts. Carried out on the TCR CDR3, a first-round RT-PCR used the HTBI primer set. MiXCR, run by TCRdb on the multiplex PCR reads, gives a single entry per CDR3 protein. Of a few hundred thousand distinct CDR3 sequences listed, roughly 20% are singletons. Sequences were obtained from blood. The receptors here all came from a man aged 45-60 years with Graves' ophthalmopathy.

The chain has TRBV19 and TRBJ1-5, with D uncertain. CDR1 and CDR2 (germline): LNHDA, SQIVND (reference sequence). The CDR3 runs to 14 residues. With 0 bases removed from V and 4 bases from J, the gap between germline ends came to 7 bases. The CDR3 protein is CASSIESANQPQHF. The CDR3 nucleotides read TGTGCCAGTAGTATAGAGTCAGCTAATCAGCCCCAGCATTTT.

Ten or more counts support this clonotype. The chain has TRBV28 and TRBJ2-3; TRBD2 aligns across 14 bases. J lost 1 base, V lost 5 bases, and 5 bases had no gene match. Germline CDR1 is MDHEN and CDR2 is SYDVKM. The CDR3 consists of 17 residues. The CDR3 here is CASSQTSGREGTDTQYF. The DNA of the CDR3 is TGTGCCAGCAGTCAGACTAGCGGGAGGGAAGGCACAGATACGCAGTATTTT.

The chain couples TRBV3-1 to TRBJ2-2; possible D gene TRBD2, 6 bases. With 1 base removed from V and 6 bases from J, the gap between germline ends came to 12 bases. The germline V gene encodes CDR1 LGHDT and CDR2 YNNKEL (reference sequence). This CDR3 is built from 15 residues. The CDR3 loop reads CASSQVEGKSGELFF. The DNA for the CDR3 is TGTGCCAGCAGCCAAGTGGAGGGGAAGTCCGGGGAGCTGTTTTTT.

This clonotype was seen more than once but under ten times. This chain uses TRBV13 with TRBJ2-3; 8 positions agree with TRBD1. CDR1 PRHDT and CDR2 FYEKMQ come from the germline V gene (reference sequence). The CDR3 contains 13 residues. Germline trimming cut 5 bases from V and 6 bases from J; bases unmatched to any gene: 4. The CDR3, as DNA: TGTGCCAGCAGCCTCCAGGGGGCGGATACGCAGTATTTT. Protein sequence: CASSLQGADTQYF.

The CDR3 is CASGLGQLHGYTF. In DNA, the CDR3 is TGTGCTAGTGGTTTGGGACAGCTCCATGGCTACACCTTC. V usage is TRBV12-5 and J usage is TRBJ1-2; D possibly corresponds to TRBD1 (5 bases). CDR3 size: 13 residues. Germline-derived CDR1 and CDR2 are LGHNT and FRNRAP. Trimming pared 1 base from V and 6 bases from J, leaving 9 bases between.

This clonotype was seen more than once but under ten times. The V call is TRBV7-2, the J call TRBJ2-2; 7 nucleotides agree with TRBD2. Germline trimming cut 2 bases from V and 4 bases from J; bases unmatched to any gene: 4. The germline V gene has CDR1 SGHTA and CDR2 FQGNSA. The CDR3 loop spans 15 amino acids. The CDR3 DNA follows: TGTGCCAGCAGCTTACTAACTAGCGCCACCGGGGAGCTGTTTTTT. Its protein product is CASSLLTSATGELFF.

As to this clonotype: This may come from a read error, since a much larger clone is one base off. The genes are TRBV7-8 and TRBJ2-1; the match to TRBD1 covers 7 bases. Germline V lookup: CDR1 SGHVS, CDR2 FQNEAQ. The CDR3 runs to 13 residues. The ends lost 3 bases at V and 10 bases at J; junction bases unmatched: 6. This chain's CDR3 is CASSFETGPEQFF. CDR3 sequence (DNA): TGTGCCAGCAGCTTCGAGACAGGGCCCGAGCAGTTCTTC.

On this clonotype: A much larger clone differs by one base, so this may be a read error. This sequence joins TRBV28 and TRBJ2-5; D perhaps matches TRBD1 (5 bases). This CDR3 contains 12 residues. The germline V gene has CDR1 MDHEN and CDR2 SYDVKM. The CDR3 loop is CASGSGLETRYF. The CDR3 bases are TGTGCCAGCGGGTCAGGGCTAGAGACCCGGTACTTC.

Note on this clonotype: Being one base from a much bigger clone, this may be a read error. The chain recombines TRBV27 with TRBJ2-7; 7 nucleotides agree with TRBD2. Germline V gives CDR1 MNHEY, CDR2 SMNVEV (reference sequence). V was clipped by 4 bases and J by 2 bases; unmatched bases: 8. This CDR3 region has 15 residues. This CDR3 reads CASSSRGEGPYEQYF. CDR3 sequence (DNA): TGTGCCAGCAGTTCCCGCGGGGAGGGACCCTACGAGCAGTACTTC.

The sample holds many counts of this clonotype. The chain links TRBV29-1 to TRBJ2-4; D gene uncertain. The CDR3 consists of 17 residues. Trimming took 0 bases from V and 1 from J, leaving 16 bases between them. The germline V gene has CDR1 SQVTM and CDR2 ANQGSEA. The CDR3: CSVEDPWEVGAKNIQYF. CDR3 bases: TGCAGCGTTGAAGATCCGTGGGAAGTGGGGGCCAAAAACATTCAGTACTTC.

This clonotype was recorded many times. This chain connects TRBV28 to TRBJ1-1; perhaps TRBD1 as D (5 bases). The CDR3 has 13 residues. Trimming stripped 7 bases from V and 11 bases from J, with 20 bases between. Germline CDR1 is MDHEN and CDR2 is SYDVKM. This CDR3 reads CASKGFSPLTAFF. CDR3 sequence (DNA): TGTGCCAGCAAGGGGTTTTCCCCCCTCACGGCTTTCTTT.